Below, 29 T cell receptor beta chains from the same sample are listed, as sequenced in a study of T cells in Graves' hyperthyroidism and ophthalmopathy. The TCR beta CDR3 regions underwent amplification using RNA transcripts as the source. With the HTBI primer set, the TCR CDR3 went through a first round of RT-PCR. In TCRdb, the multiplex PCR reads were re-called with MiXCR into one record per CDR3 protein. The sample records 300,000 to 500,000 distinct CDR3 sequences, under 15% being singletons. The specimen was blood. The receptor source for this set is a woman aged 30 to 39 with Graves' hyperthyroidism.

This clonotype has a handful of counts. The V call is TRBV27, the J call TRBJ1-5; possibly TRBD1 for D (6 bases). Germline lookup yields CDR1 MNHEY and CDR2 SMNVEV (reference sequence). The CDR3 loop spans 14 amino acids. V was shortened by 6 bases and J by 6 bases, with 15 bases between the two germline ends. As DNA, the CDR3 is TGTGCCAGCAGAAAGGGGGATAGTAGTCAGCCCCAGCATTTT. Translated, it gives CASRKGDSSQPQHF.

This clonotype was seen a few times. This chain connects TRBV27 to TRBJ1-2, with TRBD1 identical over 7 bases. V lost 5 bases and J lost 8; bases outside the gene matches: 11. This CDR3 is built from 14 residues. Germline CDR1 reads MNHEY; CDR2 reads SMNVEV (reference sequence). The CDR3 reads CASSPRQGFVGYTF. CDR3 in DNA: TGTGCCAGCAGTCCCAGACAGGGTTTTGTCGGCTACACCTTC.

This clonotype was counted a few times. The chain employs TRBV5-1 and TRBJ1-1; TRBD1 agrees at 10 bases. The V gene's germline CDR1 is SGHRS and CDR2 YFSETQ. The CDR3 extends over 15 amino acids. With 6 bases clipped from V and 7 bases from J, the junction kept 12 bases outside the gene matches. The CDR3 bases are TGCGCCAGCACCGGGGGACAGGGGAAGTATAGTGAAGCTTTCTTT. It encodes CASTGGQGKYSEAFF.

There are many counts of this clonotype. This chain uses TRBV30 with TRBJ2-3, with D perhaps matching TRBD1 (5 bases). The CDR3 is 13 amino acids. Germline V gene sequence: CDR1 GTSNPN, CDR2 SVGIG (reference sequence). CDR3 coding DNA: TGTGCTCTCTCGACAGTTAGCACAGATACGCAGTATTTT. Its protein is CALSTVSTDTQYF.

This clonotype was recorded a few times. The chain recombines TRBV5-1 with TRBJ2-1; D uncertain. The CDR3 consists of 13 residues. Germline loops: CDR1 SGHRS, CDR2 YFSETQ. Trimming took off 4 bases at V and 6 bases at J, with 11 bases between the two ends. This CDR3 reads CASSLHYTNEQFF. The CDR3 DNA reads as TGCGCCAGCAGCCTGCACTACACCAATGAGCAGTTCTTC.

This clonotype was recorded many times. This chain links TRBV18 with TRBJ1-4; D gene unclear. From germline, CDR1 is KGHSH and CDR2 LQKENI. Deletions cut 8 bases from V and 6 bases from J, with 13 bases between. The CDR3 covers 13 residues. CDR3 region: CASRTLLDEKLFF. Written as DNA, the CDR3 is TGTGCCAGCCGGACGCTGCTCGATGAAAAACTGTTTTTT.

The J gene is TRBJ2-7, the V gene TRBV3-1, with TRBD2 as a possible D gene (6 bases). Germline loops: CDR1 LGHDT, CDR2 YNNKEL (reference sequence). Trimming took off 1 base at V and 4 bases at J, with 17 bases between the two ends. There are 16 residues in the CDR3. In nucleotides, the CDR3 is TGTGCCAGCAGCCAAGGGGGGGTATTTCGGGAATACGAGCAGTACTTC. Its translation: CASSQGGVFREYEQYF.

This clonotype showed up many times. The rearrangement uses TRBV3-1 and TRBJ1-1; D is uncertain. V was shortened by 0 bases and J by 2 bases, with 13 bases between the two germline ends. The germline CDR1 and CDR2 sequences are LGHDT and YNNKEL (reference sequence). The CDR3 is 16 residues long. In DNA, the CDR3 is TGTGCCAGCAGCCAAGATAGAATGCGGGTTAACACTGAAGCTTTCTTT. Protein product: CASSQDRMRVNTEAFF. The variable domain in full, with the rest retrieved from reference TRBV3-1 and TRBJ1-1, is DTAVSQTPKYLVTQMGNDKSIKCEQNLGHDTMYWYKQDSKKFLKIMFSYNNKELIINETVPNRFSPKSPDKAHLNLHINSLELGDSAVYFCASSQDRMRVNTEAFFGQGTRLTVV.

At least ten counts were recorded for this clonotype. The V gene is TRBV20-1, the J gene TRBJ2-3; 11 bases agree with TRBD1. With V trimmed by 3 bases and J by 6 bases, 8 bases remained unmatched. Per the germline V gene, CDR1 is DFQATT and CDR2 is SNEGSKA (reference sequence). The CDR3 has 15 amino acids. CDR3 sequence reads: CSASMDRGPSDTQYF. CDR3 nucleotide sequence: TGCAGTGCTAGTATGGACAGGGGGCCGTCGGATACGCAGTATTTT.

This clonotype was detected ten times or more. The J gene is TRBJ2-3, the V gene TRBV20-1, with 8 bases aligning to TRBD2. This CDR3 contains 15 residues. V lost 6 bases to trimming and J lost 3 bases; unmatched junction nucleotides: 11. CDR1 and CDR2 (germline): DFQATT, SNEGSKA (reference sequence). CDR3 in amino acids: CSANRPGGSTDTQYF. The CDR3 DNA reads as TGCAGTGCCAACCGTCCGGGGGGGTCAACAGATACGCAGTATTTT.

The chain uses TRBV19 and TRBJ2-1; 13 bases are shared with TRBD2. V shed 0 bases, J shed 3 bases, and the junction held 11 bases outside the gene matches. This CDR3 has 20 residues. The germline V gene has CDR1 LNHDA and CDR2 SQIVND (reference sequence). CDR3 coding DNA: TGTGCCAGTAGTATAGATCGGACTAGCGGGAGTCAAATCCACTACAATGAGCAGTTCTTC. Its protein product is CASSIDRTSGSQIHYNEQFF.

This clonotype was seen at least ten times. This chain links TRBV6-1 with TRBJ2-5, with D maybe TRBD2 (6 bases). The germline gives CDR1 MNHNS, CDR2 SASEGT. The CDR3 extends over 14 amino acids. Between the trimmed V and J ends, which lost 3 bases and 4 bases, there was a span of 12 bases. The CDR3 DNA follows: TGTGCCAGCAGTGAGGCGGGAAGGGGAGAGACCCAGTACTTC. Translating gives CASSEAGRGETQYF.

This clonotype showed up just a few times. The chain links TRBV12-3 or TRBV12-4 to TRBJ1-1; D is perhaps TRBD1 (5 bases). With 2 bases removed from V and 7 bases from J, the gap between germline ends came to 14 bases. The CDR3 extends over 14 amino acids. CDR3 region: CASSLRQGPHEAFF. The CDR3 bases are TGTGCCAGCAGTTTACGGCAGGGTCCCCATGAAGCTTTCTTT.

This clonotype was recorded many times. The chain carries TRBV5-1 and TRBJ2-1; D possibly matches TRBD1 or TRBD2 (6 bases each). V shed 4 bases and J shed 8 bases, with 19 bases lying between them. CDR1 and CDR2 from the germline V gene are SGHRS and YFSETQ. This CDR3 spans 15 amino acids. In DNA form, the CDR3 reads TGCGCCAGCAGCGGGGGAGGCAGGGGAAAGGATGAGCAGTTCTTC. Amino acids: CASSGGGRGKDEQFF.

The DNA for the CDR3 is TGCAGTGCTAGGGGGACAGCTTCCATCAATCAGCCCCAGCATTTT. Its protein is CSARGTASINQPQHF. The chain carries TRBV20-1 and TRBJ1-5, with 7 bases lining up with TRBD1. V lost 3 bases and J lost 3; bases outside the gene matches: 8. CDR1 is DFQATT, CDR2 SNEGSKA, per germline (reference sequence). This CDR3 is built from 15 residues.

A few counts support this clonotype. The gene calls are TRBV3-1 and TRBJ2-5; no reliable D call. The V end lost 4 bases, the J end lost 5 bases, and 14 bases lay between the germline ends. CDR3 length: 14 residues. Per the germline V gene, CDR1 is LGHDT and CDR2 is YNNKEL (reference sequence). The CDR3 loop reads CASSLARAVETQYF. As DNA, the CDR3 is TGTGCCAGCAGCCTAGCTAGGGCAGTGGAGACCCAGTACTTC.

This clonotype was counted ten times or more. The DNA of the CDR3 is TGTGCCAGCAGATCTAAAGAGACCCAGTACTTC. It translates to CASRSKETQYF. The chain links TRBV12-3 or TRBV12-4 to TRBJ2-5, with D uncertain. Between the trimmed V and J ends, which lost 6 bases and 3 bases, there was a span of 5 bases. The CDR3 consists of 11 residues.

This clonotype has a count of ten or more. The chain is built from TRBV3-1 and TRBJ1-1, with D possibly being TRBD1 (5 bases). The V gene lost 1 base and the J gene lost 4 bases, with 13 bases spanning the gap. This CDR3 spans 15 amino acids. The germline V gene encodes CDR1 LGHDT and CDR2 YNNKEL (reference sequence). The CDR3 is CASSQVLLGGTEAFF. The CDR3 coding sequence is TGTGCCAGCAGCCAAGTTCTGCTCGGGGGCACTGAAGCTTTCTTT.

V is TRBV19 and J is TRBJ2-1; TRBD2 aligns across 11 bases. Germline V lookup: CDR1 LNHDA, CDR2 SQIVND (reference sequence). The CDR3 consists of 15 residues. The trim removed 2 bases at V and 8 bases at J, leaving 5 bases unmatched. The CDR3 coding sequence is TGTGCCAGTAGTATACTAGCGGGAGGTACGGATGAGCAGTTCTTC. As protein: CASSILAGGTDEQFF.

This clonotype appeared many times. The gene calls are TRBV10-3 and TRBJ2-5, with D possibly matching TRBD1 (5 bases). CDR3 length: 19 amino acids. Trimming stripped 0 bases from V and 2 bases from J, with 22 bases between. The germline CDR1 and CDR2 sequences are ENHRY and SYGVKD. The CDR3 bases are TGTGCCATCAGTGAGTCGAAGCTGGTGGCGAACCAGGGTCAAGAGACCCAGTACTTC. Protein sequence: CAISESKLVANQGQETQYF.

This clonotype was seen only a few times. The chain is built from TRBV4-1 and TRBJ1-5; D is uncertain. The germline V and J ends were trimmed by 1 base and 0 bases, with 16 bases remaining between them. Germline CDR1 reads MGHRA; CDR2 reads YSYEKL. CDR3 length equals 18 residues. The CDR3 DNA reads as TGCGCCAGCAGCCAAGTTATCGCAGAGATAAATAGCAATCAGCCCCAGCATTTT. Its translation is CASSQVIAEINSNQPQHF.

This clonotype was detected many times. The V gene is TRBV28, the J gene TRBJ2-3; D remains unclear. CDR3 length equals 12 residues. V was clipped by 8 bases and J by 3 bases, with 9 bases between them. CDR1 and CDR2 (germline): MDHEN, SYDVKM. The CDR3 loop is CASRSVTDTQYF. Here the CDR3 DNA reads TGTGCCAGCCGCAGCGTTACAGATACGCAGTATTTT.

This clonotype was counted many times. The V gene is TRBV3-1, the J gene TRBJ2-7; D may be TRBD2 (7 bases). The germline V gene encodes CDR1 LGHDT and CDR2 YNNKEL (reference sequence). CDR3 size: 13 residues. The V and J ends lost 1 base and 6 bases respectively, with 10 bases between them. The CDR3 loop is CASSQAAGAEQYF. CDR3 DNA sequence: TGTGCCAGCAGCCAAGCGGCGGGGGCCGAGCAGTACTTC.

This clonotype was detected many times. V is TRBV12-3 or TRBV12-4 and J is TRBJ1-5; no firm D call. This CDR3 spans 15 amino acids. V lost 3 bases, J lost 0 bases, and 9 bases lay in between. The CDR3 loop is CASSFNSYSNQPQHF. As DNA, the CDR3 is TGTGCCAGCAGTTTTAACAGTTATAGCAATCAGCCCCAGCATTTT.

The rearrangement joins TRBV19 to TRBJ1-2, with TRBD1 matching over 7 bases. CDR1 LNHDA and CDR2 SQIVND come from the germline V gene (reference sequence). V trimming: 7 bases; J trimming: 0 bases; junction bases outside the gene matches: 5. The CDR3 length is 14 residues. Here the CDR3 reads CASMGTDSNYGYTF. CDR3 in DNA: TGTGCCAGTATGGGGACAGACTCTAACTATGGCTACACCTTC.

Note on this clonotype: The junction departs from the called germline gene at one end, perhaps through a read error. The chain combines TRBV5-8 with TRBJ2-7, with 9 bases fitting TRBD2. The length of the CDR3 is 15 residues. Germline loops: CDR1 SGHTS, CDR2 YDEGEE. The CDR3 sequence: CASSLGLASDYEQYF. The CDR3 coding sequence is TGTGCCAGCAGTTTGGGACTAGCTTCAGACTACGAGCAGTACTTC.

A few counts support this clonotype. The genes are TRBV6-5 and TRBJ2-7; D tentatively fits TRBD1 or TRBD2 (5 bases each). The CDR3 length is 15 residues. Germline-derived CDR1 and CDR2 are MNHEY and SVGAGI. The V end lost 2 bases, the J end lost 5 bases, and 16 bases lay between the germline ends. As DNA, the CDR3 is TGTGCCAGCAGTTACCAATACGACAGCGGCAACGAGCAGTACTTC. Translated: CASSYQYDSGNEQYF.

The genes are TRBV14 and TRBJ2-2; weak D call: TRBD2 (6 bases). The ends were cut back, 1 base at V and 0 bases at J, with 12 bases in the middle. CDR3 length: 17 residues. Germline V gene sequence: CDR1 SGHDN, CDR2 FVKESK. CDR3 residues: CASSQGRGYANTGELFF. CDR3 nucleotides: TGTGCCAGCAGCCAAGGGAGGGGTTACGCGAACACCGGGGAGCTGTTTTTT.

In its sample, this clonotype was seen many times. V is TRBV11-2 and J is TRBJ2-7; tentative D call: TRBD1 (6 bases). V lost 1 base and J lost 0, with 10 bases in between. CDR3 length equals 15 residues. The germline V gene encodes CDR1 SGHAT and CDR2 FQNNGV. CDR3 DNA: TGTGCCAGCAGCTTAGTTCAGGGGAGCTCCTACGAGCAGTACTTC. The encoded protein is CASSLVQGSSYEQYF.